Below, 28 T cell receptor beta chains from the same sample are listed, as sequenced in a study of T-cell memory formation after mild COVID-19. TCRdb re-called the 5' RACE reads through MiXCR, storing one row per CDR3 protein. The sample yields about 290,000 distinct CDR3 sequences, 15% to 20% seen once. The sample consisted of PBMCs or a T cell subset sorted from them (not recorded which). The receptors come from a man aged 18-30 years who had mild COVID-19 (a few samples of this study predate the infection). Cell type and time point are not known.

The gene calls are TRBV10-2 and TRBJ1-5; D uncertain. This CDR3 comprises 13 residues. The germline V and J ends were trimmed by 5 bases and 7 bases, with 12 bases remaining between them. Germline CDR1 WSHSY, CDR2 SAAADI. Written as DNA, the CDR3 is TGCGCCAGCAGTATTATGGTTTGGCAGCCCCAGCATTTT. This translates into CASSIMVWQPQHF.

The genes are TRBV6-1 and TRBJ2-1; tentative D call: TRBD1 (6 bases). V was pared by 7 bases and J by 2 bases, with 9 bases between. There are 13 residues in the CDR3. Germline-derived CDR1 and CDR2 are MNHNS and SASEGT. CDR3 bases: TGTGCCAGCATGGGGGCTCCCTACAATGAGCAGTTCTTC. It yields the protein CASMGAPYNEQFF.

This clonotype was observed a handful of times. In nucleotides, the CDR3 is TGTGCCAGCAGCCCCTCCGCGTCCTACGAGCAGTACTTC. This sequence encodes CASSPSASYEQYF. The V call is TRBV14, the J call TRBJ2-7; D not resolved. CDR3 length: 13 amino acids. The germline gives CDR1 SGHDN, CDR2 FVKESK. Deletions cut 4 bases from V and 1 base from J, with 8 bases between.

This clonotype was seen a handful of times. The CDR3 reads CASSLGRDLVGNTIYF. CDR3 DNA sequence: TGCGCCAGCAGCTTGGGTCGGGATCTAGTTGGAAACACCATATATTTT. The chain uses TRBV5-1 and TRBJ1-3; D is unclear. CDR3 size: 16 residues. The V gene's germline CDR1 is SGHRS and CDR2 YFSETQ. V was shortened by 0 bases and J by 3 bases, with 13 bases between the two germline ends.

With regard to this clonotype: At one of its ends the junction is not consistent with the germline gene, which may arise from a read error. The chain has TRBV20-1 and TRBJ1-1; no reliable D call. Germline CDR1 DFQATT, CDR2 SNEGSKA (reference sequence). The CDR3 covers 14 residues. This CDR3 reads CSARDLRANAEAFF. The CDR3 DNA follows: TGCAGTGCTAGAGATTTGCGGGCGAACGCTGAAGCTTTCTTT.

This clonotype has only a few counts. CDR3 amino acids: CASSHPSGVGTDTQYF. DNA of the CDR3: TGTGCCAGCAGTCACCCCTCCGGGGTAGGCACAGATACGCAGTATTTT. The rearrangement joins TRBV6-5 to TRBJ2-3, with D maybe TRBD2 (5 bases). Germline-derived CDR1 and CDR2 are MNHEY and SVGAGI. The V end lost 5 bases, the J end lost 1 base, and 16 bases lay between the germline ends. CDR3 length equals 16 residues.

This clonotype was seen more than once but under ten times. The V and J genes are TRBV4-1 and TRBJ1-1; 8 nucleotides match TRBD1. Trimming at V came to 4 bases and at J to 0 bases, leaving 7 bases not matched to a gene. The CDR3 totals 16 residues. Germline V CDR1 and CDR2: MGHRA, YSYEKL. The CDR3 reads CASSLAGGKVNTEAFF. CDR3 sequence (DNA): TGCGCCAGCAGCCTAGCAGGGGGCAAGGTGAACACTGAAGCTTTCTTT.

The CDR3 DNA sequence: TGTGCCAGCAGCCTCTTAGGCGGGGGTCAGAACGAGCAGTACTTC. It codes for CASSLLGGGQNEQYF. This chain joins TRBV9 and TRBJ2-7; TRBD2 matches 7 bases. Unmatched junction bases numbered 12, after V lost 4 bases and J lost 5 bases. CDR3 length equals 15 residues. In germline, CDR1 is SGDLS, CDR2 YYNGEE. Filled out from reference TRBV9 and TRBJ2-7, the complete variable domain reads DSGVTQTPKHLITATGQRVTLRCSPRSGDLSVYWYQQSLDQGLQFLIQYYNGEERAKGNILERFSAQQFPDLHSELNLSSLELGDSALYFCASSLLGGGQNEQYFGPGTRLTVT.

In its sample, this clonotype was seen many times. The CDR3 DNA follows: TGTGCCAGCAGTTACGCCGGGTGGGAGCAGTTCTTC. Translated: CASSYAGWEQFF. The chain couples TRBV6-5 to TRBJ2-1; D is uncertain. V was trimmed by 2 bases and J by 10 bases, leaving 9 bases between them. CDR3 length equals 12 residues. From germline, CDR1 is MNHEY and CDR2 SVGAGI.

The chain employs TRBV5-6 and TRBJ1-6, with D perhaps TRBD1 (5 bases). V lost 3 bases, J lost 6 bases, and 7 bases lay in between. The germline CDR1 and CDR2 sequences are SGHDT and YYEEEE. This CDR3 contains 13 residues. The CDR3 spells CASSYGTNSPLHF. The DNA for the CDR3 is TGTGCCAGCAGCTATGGGACTAATTCACCCCTCCACTTT. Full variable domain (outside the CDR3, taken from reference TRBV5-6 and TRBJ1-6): DAGVTQSPTHLIKTRGQQVTLRCSPKSGHDTVSWYQQALGQGPQFIFQYYEEEERQRGNFPDRFSGHQFPNYSSELNVNALLLGDSALYLCASSYGTNSPLHFGNGTRLTVT.

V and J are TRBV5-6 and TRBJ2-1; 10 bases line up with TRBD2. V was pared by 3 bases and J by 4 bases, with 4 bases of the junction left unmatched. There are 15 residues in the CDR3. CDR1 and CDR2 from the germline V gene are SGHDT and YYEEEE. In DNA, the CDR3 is TGTGCCAGCAGCTCCCCGACTAGCGGGTACAATGAGCAGTTCTTC. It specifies CASSSPTSGYNEQFF.

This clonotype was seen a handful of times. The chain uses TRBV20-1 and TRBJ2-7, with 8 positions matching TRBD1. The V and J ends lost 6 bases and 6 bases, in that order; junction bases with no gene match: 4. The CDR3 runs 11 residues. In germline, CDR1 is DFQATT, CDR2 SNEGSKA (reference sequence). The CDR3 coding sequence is TGCAGTGCGAGGACAGGGCCCGAGCAGTACGTC. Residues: CSARTGPEQYV.

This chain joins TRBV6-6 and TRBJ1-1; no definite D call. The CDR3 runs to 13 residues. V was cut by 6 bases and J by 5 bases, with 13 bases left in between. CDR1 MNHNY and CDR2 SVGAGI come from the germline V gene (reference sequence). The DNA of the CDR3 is TGTGCCAGCAGCTTGATTGAGGTGACTGAAGCTTTCTTT. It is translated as CASSLIEVTEAFF.

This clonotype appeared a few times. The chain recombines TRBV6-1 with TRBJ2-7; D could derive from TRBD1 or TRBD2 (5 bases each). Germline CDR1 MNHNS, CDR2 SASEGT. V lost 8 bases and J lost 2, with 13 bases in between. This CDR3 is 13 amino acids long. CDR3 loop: CASSGTPTYEQYV. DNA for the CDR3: TGTGCCAGCTCCGGGACCCCGACCTACGAGCAGTACGTC.

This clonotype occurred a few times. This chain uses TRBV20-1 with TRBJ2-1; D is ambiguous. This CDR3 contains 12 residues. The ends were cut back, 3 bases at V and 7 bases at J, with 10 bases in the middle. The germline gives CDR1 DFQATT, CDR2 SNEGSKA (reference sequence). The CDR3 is CSASLSINEQFF. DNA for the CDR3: TGCAGTGCTAGTTTATCGATTAATGAGCAGTTCTTC.

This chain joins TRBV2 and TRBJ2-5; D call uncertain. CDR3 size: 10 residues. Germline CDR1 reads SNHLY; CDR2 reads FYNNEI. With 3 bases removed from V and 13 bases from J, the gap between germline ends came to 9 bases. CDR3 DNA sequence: TGTGCCAGCAGTGACGCGGCGGTGTACTTC. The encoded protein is CASSDAAVYF. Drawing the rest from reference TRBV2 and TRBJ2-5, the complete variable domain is EPEVTQTPSHQVTQMGQEVILRCVPISNHLYFYWYRQILGQKVEFLVSFYNNEISEKSEIFDDQFSVERPDGSNFTLKIRSTKLEDSAMYFCASSDAAVYFGPGTRLLVL.

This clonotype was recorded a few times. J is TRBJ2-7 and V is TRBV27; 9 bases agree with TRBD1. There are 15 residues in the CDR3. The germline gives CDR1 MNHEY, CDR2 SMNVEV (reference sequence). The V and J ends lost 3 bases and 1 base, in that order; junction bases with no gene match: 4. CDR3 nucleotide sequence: TGTGCCAGCAGTTTGGGGACAGGGCTATCCTACGAGCAGTACTTC. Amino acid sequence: CASSLGTGLSYEQYF.

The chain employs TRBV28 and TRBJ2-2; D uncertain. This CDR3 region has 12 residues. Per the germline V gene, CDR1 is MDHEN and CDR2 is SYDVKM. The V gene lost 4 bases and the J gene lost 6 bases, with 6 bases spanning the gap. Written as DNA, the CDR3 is TGTGCCAGCAGTTCAGAGGCCGGGGAGCTGTTTTTT. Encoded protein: CASSSEAGELFF.

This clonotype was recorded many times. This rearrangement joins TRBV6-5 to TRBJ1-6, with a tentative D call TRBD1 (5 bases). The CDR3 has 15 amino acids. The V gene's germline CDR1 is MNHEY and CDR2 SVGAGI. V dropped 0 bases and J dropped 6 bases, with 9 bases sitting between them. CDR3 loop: CASSYSGTGNSPLHF. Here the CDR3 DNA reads TGTGCCAGCAGTTACTCGGGGACGGGTAATTCACCCCTCCACTTT.

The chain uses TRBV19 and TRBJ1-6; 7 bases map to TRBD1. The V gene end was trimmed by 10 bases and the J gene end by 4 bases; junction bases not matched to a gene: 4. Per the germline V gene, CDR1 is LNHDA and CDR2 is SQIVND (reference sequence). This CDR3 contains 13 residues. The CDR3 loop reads CATRTGYNSPLHF. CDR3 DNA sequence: TGTGCCACCAGGACAGGTTATAATTCACCCCTCCACTTT.

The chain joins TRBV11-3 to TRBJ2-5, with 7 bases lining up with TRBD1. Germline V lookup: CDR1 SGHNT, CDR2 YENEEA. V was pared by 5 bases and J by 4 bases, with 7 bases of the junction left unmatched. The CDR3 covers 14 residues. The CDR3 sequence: CASSRGGGSETQYF. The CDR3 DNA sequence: TGTGCCAGCAGCAGAGGGGGCGGATCAGAGACCCAGTACTTC. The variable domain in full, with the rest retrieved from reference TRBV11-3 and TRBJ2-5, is EAGVVQSPRYKIIEKKQPVAFWCNPISGHNTLYWYLQNLGQGPELLIRYENEEAVDDSQLPKDRFSAERLKGVDSTLKIQPAELGDSAVYLCASSRGGGSETQYFGPGTRLLVL.

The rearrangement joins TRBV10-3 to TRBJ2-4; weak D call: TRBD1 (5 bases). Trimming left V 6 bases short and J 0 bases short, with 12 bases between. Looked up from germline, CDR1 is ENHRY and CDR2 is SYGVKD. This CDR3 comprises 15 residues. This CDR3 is CAISDSVLAKNIQYF. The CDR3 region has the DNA TGTGCCATCAGCGACAGTGTCCTAGCCAAAAACATTCAGTACTTC.

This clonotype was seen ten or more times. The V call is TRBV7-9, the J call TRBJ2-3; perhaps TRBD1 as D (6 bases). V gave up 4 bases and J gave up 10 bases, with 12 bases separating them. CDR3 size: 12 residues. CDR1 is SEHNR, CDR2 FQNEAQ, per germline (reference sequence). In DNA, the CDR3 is TGTGCCAGCAGCTCGACTGAGGGGGCGCAGTATTTT. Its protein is CASSSTEGAQYF.

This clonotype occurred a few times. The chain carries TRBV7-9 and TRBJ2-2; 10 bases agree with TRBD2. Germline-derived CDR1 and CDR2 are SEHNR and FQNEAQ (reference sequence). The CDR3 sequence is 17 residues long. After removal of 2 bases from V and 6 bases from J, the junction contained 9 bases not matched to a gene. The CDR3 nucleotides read TGTGCCAGCAGCTTATCCAGCGGGGGGGCGCTCGCCGGGGAGCTGTTTTTT. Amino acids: CASSLSSGGALAGELFF. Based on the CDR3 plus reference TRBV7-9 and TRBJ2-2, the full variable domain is DTGVSQNPRHKITKRGQNVTFRCDPISEHNRLYWYRQTLGQGPEFLTYFQNEAQLEKSRLLSDRFSAERPKGSFSTLEIQRTEQGDSAMYLCASSLSSGGALAGELFFGEGSRLTVL.

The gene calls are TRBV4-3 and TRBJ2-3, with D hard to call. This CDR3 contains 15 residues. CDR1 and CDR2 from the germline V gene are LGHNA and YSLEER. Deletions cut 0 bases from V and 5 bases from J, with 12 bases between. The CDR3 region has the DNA TGCGCCAGCAGCCAAGATGCAGGCTCGAGAGATACGCAGTATTTT. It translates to CASSQDAGSRDTQYF.

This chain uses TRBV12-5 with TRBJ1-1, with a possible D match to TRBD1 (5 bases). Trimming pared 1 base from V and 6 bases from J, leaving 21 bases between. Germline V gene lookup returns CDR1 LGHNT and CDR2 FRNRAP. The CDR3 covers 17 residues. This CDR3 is CASGLGVMEGGVPEAFF. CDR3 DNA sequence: TGTGCTAGTGGTTTGGGGGTAATGGAGGGAGGGGTCCCTGAAGCTTTCTTT. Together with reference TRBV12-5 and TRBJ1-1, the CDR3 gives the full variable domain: DARVTQTPRHKVTEMGQEVTMRCQPILGHNTVFWYRQTMMQGLELLAYFRNRAPLDDSGMPKDRFSAEMPDATLATLKIQPSEPRDSAVYFCASGLGVMEGGVPEAFFGQGTRLTVV.

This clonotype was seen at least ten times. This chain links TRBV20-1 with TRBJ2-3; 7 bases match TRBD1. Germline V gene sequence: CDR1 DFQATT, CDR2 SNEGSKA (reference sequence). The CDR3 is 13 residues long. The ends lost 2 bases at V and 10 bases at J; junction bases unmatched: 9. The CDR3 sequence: CSARLPGQRAQYF. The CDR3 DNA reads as TGCAGTGCTAGACTTCCGGGACAGCGCGCGCAGTATTTT.

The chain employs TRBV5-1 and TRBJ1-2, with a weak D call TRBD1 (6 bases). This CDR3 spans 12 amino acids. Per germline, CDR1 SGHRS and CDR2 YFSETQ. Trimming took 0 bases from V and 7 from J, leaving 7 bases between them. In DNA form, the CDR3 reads TGCGCCAGCAGCTTGGACAGGGCTGGCTACACCTTC. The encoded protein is CASSLDRAGYTF.